Shown below are 28 T cell receptor beta chains from a single sample sequenced in a study of beta chain features in type 1 diabetes. The entirety of the isolated RNA underwent reverse transcription, so expressed TCRB transcripts were sequenced. Generated by immunoSEQ multiplex PCR, the TCRdb table keeps only in-frame clones and is missing some. The sample contains 350,000 to 450,000 clones, about 14% of which appear only once. Sequencing was carried out using naive CD4+ T cells from blood. These receptors originate from a woman aged 18 to 35 in good health.

There are a few counts of this clone. The chain joins TRBV9 to TRBJ2-3, with D tentatively TRBD2 (5 bases). V lost 1 base, J lost 2 bases, and 11 bases lay in between. CDR3 size: 15 residues. Per germline, CDR1 SGDLS and CDR2 YYNGEE. The CDR3 nucleotides are TGTGCCAGCAGCGTATCGAGCGGTATCACAGATACGCAGTATTTT. Translating gives CASSVSSGITDTQYF.

The J gene is TRBJ2-1, the V gene TRBV12-5, with 10 bases identical to TRBD2. This CDR3 region has 15 residues. Germline V gene sequence: CDR1 LGHNT, CDR2 FRNRAP. With V trimmed by 4 bases and J by 6 bases, 6 bases remained unmatched. In DNA form, the CDR3 reads TGTGCTAGTGGTTCCTGGACTAGCGGCTCCAATGAGCAGTTCTTC. It yields the protein CASGSWTSGSNEQFF.

The chain recombines TRBV4-1 with TRBJ2-3; 8 bases match TRBD1. The CDR3 runs 15 residues. J gave up 3 bases and V 3 bases, and 5 bases lay outside the gene matches. Germline CDR1 is MGHRA and CDR2 is YSYEKL. The CDR3: CASSHMTGATDTQYF. The CDR3 bases are TGCGCCAGCAGCCACATGACAGGGGCGACAGATACGCAGTATTTT.

The chain is built from TRBV5-4 and TRBJ2-4; 14 positions match TRBD2. The CDR3 sequence is 18 residues long. V shed 4 bases and J 0 bases; nucleotides not matched to a gene: 6. Germline values: CDR1 SGHNT, CDR2 YYREEE (reference sequence). The DNA for the CDR3 is TGTGCCAGCAGCACCGGGACTAGCGGGAGTGGAGCCAAAAACATTCAGTACTTC. It is translated as CASSTGTSGSGAKNIQYF.

This clone was found a few times. The chain links TRBV5-4 to TRBJ2-5, with D tentatively TRBD2 (5 bases). Germline CDR1 reads SGHNT; CDR2 reads YYREEE (reference sequence). This CDR3 comprises 15 residues. The V end lost 4 bases, the J end lost 2 bases, and 15 bases lay between the germline ends. Here the CDR3 reads CASSQSAGNQETQYF. For the CDR3, the DNA is TGTGCCAGCAGCCAGTCCGCGGGTAATCAAGAGACCCAGTACTTC. Based on the CDR3 plus reference TRBV5-4 and TRBJ2-5, the full variable domain is ETGVTQSPTHLIKTRGQQVTLRCSSQSGHNTVSWYQQALGQGPQFIFQYYREEENGRGNFPPRFSGLQFPNYSSELNVNALELDDSALYLCASSQSAGNQETQYFGPGTRLLVL.

This clone was seen a handful of times. The chain is built from TRBV7-9 and TRBJ1-1; no firm D call. V lost 2 bases and J lost 0, with 7 bases in between. The germline V gene encodes CDR1 SEHNR and CDR2 FQNEAQ (reference sequence). CDR3 size: 14 residues. Written as DNA, the CDR3 is TGTGCCAGCAGCTTAATGACAATGAACACTGAAGCTTTCTTT. This codes for CASSLMTMNTEAFF.

The rearrangement links TRBV7-9 to TRBJ2-5, with D tentatively TRBD2 (6 bases). Germline values: CDR1 SEHNR, CDR2 FQNEAQ (reference sequence). V lost 8 bases and J lost 2, with 9 bases in between. The CDR3 length is 12 residues. The CDR3 sequence is CASWGVQETQYF. The CDR3 DNA reads TGTGCCAGCTGGGGGGTACAAGAGACCCAGTACTTC.

CDR3 in amino acids: CASSLSGGNGYTF. As DNA, the CDR3 is TGTGCCAGCAGCTTATCAGGGGGCAATGGCTACACCTTC. The chain joins TRBV7-2 to TRBJ1-2, with TRBD1 identical over 8 bases. Losses at the gene ends were 2 bases for V and 6 bases for J; bases not matched to a gene: 2. In germline, CDR1 is SGHTA, CDR2 FQGNSA. This CDR3 region has 13 residues.

This clone was seen a handful of times. The chain uses TRBV29-1 and TRBJ1-4; D call uncertain. The germline CDR1 and CDR2 sequences are SQVTM and ANQGSEA. V lost 4 bases and J lost 0, with 9 bases in between. The CDR3 spans 14 residues. The CDR3 reads CSVAGIATNEKLFF. The CDR3 DNA sequence: TGCAGCGTTGCAGGAATTGCAACTAATGAAAAACTGTTTTTT.

V usage is TRBV2 and J usage is TRBJ1-1, with D possibly matching TRBD1 (6 bases). Germline lookup yields CDR1 SNHLY and CDR2 FYNNEI. The CDR3 spans 13 residues. V lost 4 bases, J lost 3 bases, and 9 bases lay in between. CDR3 protein: CASSVRGDTEAFF. CDR3 bases: TGTGCCAGCAGTGTCAGGGGTGACACTGAAGCTTTCTTT.

This clone has a handful of counts. The genes are TRBV6-5 and TRBJ2-7, with TRBD2 as a possible D gene (6 bases). Germline CDR1 reads MNHEY; CDR2 reads SVGAGI. The length of the CDR3 is 13 residues. V dropped 5 bases and J dropped 6 bases, with 14 bases sitting between them. The CDR3 here is CASSRGLSSEQYF. The CDR3 DNA follows: TGTGCCAGCAGTCGGGGACTCTCATCCGAGCAGTACTTC.

The sample holds one count of this clone. CDR3 in amino acids: CASSPRRDRAYEQYF. CDR3 bases: TGTGCCAGCAGCCCCCGTAGGGACAGGGCATACGAGCAGTACTTC. The chain uses TRBV7-8 and TRBJ2-7; 9 nucleotides line up with TRBD1. Unmatched junction bases numbered 9, after V lost 5 bases and J lost 4 bases. The CDR3 length is 15 residues. Per germline, CDR1 SGHVS and CDR2 FQNEAQ.

This clone was picked up a small number of times. The V gene is TRBV12-5, the J gene TRBJ2-1; D call uncertain. Germline V gene lookup returns CDR1 LGHNT and CDR2 FRNRAP. This CDR3 comprises 12 residues. V dropped 0 bases and J dropped 9 bases, with 6 bases sitting between them. CDR3 nucleotide sequence: TGTGCTAGTGGTTTGGTAGAGAGTGAGCAGTTCTTC. This codes for CASGLVESEQFF.

The chain is built from TRBV6-5 and TRBJ2-7; 13 nucleotides agree with TRBD2. The CDR3 extends over 15 amino acids. Germline V lookup: CDR1 MNHEY, CDR2 SVGAGI. V shed 6 bases, J shed 4 bases, and the junction held 6 bases outside the gene matches. In nucleotides, the CDR3 is TGTGCCAGCAGACGACTAGCGGGAGGAGAGTACGAGCAGTACTTC. Its translation: CASRRLAGGEYEQYF.

This chain connects TRBV27 to TRBJ2-7; 10 nucleotides agree with TRBD2. V was pared by 6 bases and J by 4 bases, with 6 bases of the junction left unmatched. The CDR3 runs 14 residues. The germline V gene has CDR1 MNHEY and CDR2 SMNVEV (reference sequence). The CDR3 loop is CASRHKREGYEQYF. The CDR3 DNA reads as TGTGCCAGCAGGCACAAGCGGGAGGGTTACGAGCAGTACTTC.

This clone occurred a few times. The chain has TRBV6-5 and TRBJ2-7; 7 nucleotides match TRBD2. Germline assignment: CDR1 MNHEY and CDR2 SVGAGI. Unmatched junction bases numbered 6, after V lost 3 bases and J lost 4 bases. The CDR3 is 14 residues long. CDR3 DNA sequence: TGTGCCAGCAGTTATGGCCTAGCGGTTTACGAGCAGTACTTC. It specifies CASSYGLAVYEQYF.

This clone was seen only a few times. The chain is built from TRBV4-1 and TRBJ2-7, with D hard to call. CDR1 and CDR2 from the germline V gene are MGHRA and YSYEKL. Trimming pared 4 bases from V and 5 bases from J, leaving 12 bases between. This CDR3 is built from 13 residues. CDR3 loop: CASSLPPGNEQYF. DNA for the CDR3: TGCGCCAGCAGCCTCCCACCGGGTAACGAGCAGTACTTC.

The table lists this clone with a few counts. V and J are TRBV19 and TRBJ1-2; D is possibly TRBD1 (6 bases). V was clipped by 7 bases and J by 4 bases, with 19 bases between them. This CDR3 is built from 15 residues. CDR1 is LNHDA, CDR2 SQIVND, per germline (reference sequence). This chain's CDR3 is CASKMSSTGLYGYTF. CDR3 nucleotide sequence: TGTGCCAGTAAGATGTCGTCCACAGGGCTCTATGGCTACACCTTC.

CDR3 sequence: CASSEIDSTFF. The CDR3 nucleotides are TGTGCCAGCAGTGAGATCGACAGTACGTTCTTC. The chain has TRBV2 and TRBJ2-1; D perhaps matches TRBD1 (5 bases). CDR1 and CDR2 (germline): SNHLY, FYNNEI. The V end lost 3 bases, the J end lost 15 bases, and 12 bases lay between the germline ends. This CDR3 has 11 amino acids.

V usage is TRBV7-9 and J usage is TRBJ1-2; D unclear. This CDR3 region has 11 residues. Germline lookup yields CDR1 SEHNR and CDR2 FQNEAQ (reference sequence). V lost 8 bases to trimming and J lost 9 bases, with 13 bases between them. The CDR3 nucleotides read TGTGCCAGCGAGGAGTCCGGGAGCTACACCTTC. It is translated as CASEESGSYTF.

V is TRBV7-9 and J is TRBJ2-1; no reliable D call. CDR1 and CDR2 from the germline V gene are SEHNR and FQNEAQ (reference sequence). The length of the CDR3 is 13 residues. With 5 bases removed from V and 7 bases from J, the gap between germline ends came to 12 bases. The CDR3 nucleotides are TGTGCCAGCAGCCACAGCCCAGTAAATGAGCAGTTCTTC. This translates into CASSHSPVNEQFF. Variable domain in full (rest from reference TRBV7-9 and TRBJ2-1): DTGVSQNPRHKITKRGQNVTFRCDPISEHNRLYWYRQTLGQGPEFLTYFQNEAQLEKSRLLSDRFSAERPKGSFSTLEIQRTEQGDSAMYLCASSHSPVNEQFFGPGTRLTVL.

This clone has only a few counts. The chain carries TRBV5-6 and TRBJ1-1; 7 positions match TRBD1. Losses at the gene ends were 1 base for V and 7 bases for J; bases not matched to a gene: 7. The CDR3 runs to 14 residues. In germline, CDR1 is SGHDT, CDR2 YYEEEE. This CDR3 is CASSLWRGRGEAFF. CDR3 nucleotide sequence: TGTGCCAGCAGCTTGTGGAGGGGGCGAGGTGAAGCTTTCTTT.

V is TRBV25-1 and J is TRBJ2-1, with 7 bases fitting TRBD2. Trimming removed 5 bases from V and 2 bases from J; junction bases left unmatched: 3. The CDR3 length is 14 residues. Germline V gene sequence: CDR1 MGHDK, CDR2 SYGVNS. The CDR3, as DNA: TGTGCCAGCAGTCGAGCGGGACCCTACAATGAGCAGTTCTTC. This sequence encodes CASSRAGPYNEQFF.

This clone was recorded a few times. This chain joins TRBV30 and TRBJ2-3, with D perhaps TRBD1 (7 bases). Trimming took off 3 bases at V and 5 bases at J, with 21 bases between the two ends. The CDR3 is 16 residues long. Per the germline V gene, CDR1 is GTSNPN and CDR2 is SVGIG (reference sequence). This CDR3 is CAWSFLTGWGEDTQYF. The CDR3 DNA reads TGTGCCTGGAGCTTTCTGACAGGGTGGGGGGAAGATACGCAGTATTTT.

This rearrangement joins TRBV7-9 to TRBJ2-3, with TRBD2 matching 7 bases. The CDR3 loop spans 14 amino acids. Germline trimming cut 5 bases from V and 1 base from J; bases unmatched to any gene: 3. Looked up from germline, CDR1 is SEHNR and CDR2 is FQNEAQ (reference sequence). The DNA for the CDR3 is TGTGCCAGCAGCCAAGGGAGGGGCACAGATACGCAGTATTTT. This gives the protein CASSQGRGTDTQYF.

The CDR3 loop reads CASSQATANTGELFF. CDR3 DNA: TGTGCCAGCAGCCAAGCTACCGCGAACACCGGGGAGCTGTTTTTT. This rearrangement joins TRBV4-2 to TRBJ2-2; D remains unclear. Germline V gene lookup returns CDR1 LGHNA and CDR2 YNFKEQ. The CDR3 totals 15 residues. The V end lost 1 base, the J end lost 0 bases, and 6 bases lay between the germline ends.

This clone was seen a handful of times. The V gene is TRBV23-1, the J gene TRBJ1-2, with TRBD1 matching over 7 bases. TRBV23-1 is treated as an ORF (open reading frame) with a function not yet certain. CDR3 size: 16 residues. J lost 4 bases, V lost 3 bases, and 11 bases had no gene match. The CDR3 loop is CASSQRGQGLCYGYTF. The CDR3 DNA reads as TGCGCCAGCAGTCAGAGGGGGCAGGGACTTTGCTATGGCTACACCTTC.

This clone was seen only a few times. The V call is TRBV5-1, the J call TRBJ1-1, with 10 bases aligning to TRBD1. V lost 3 bases to trimming and J lost 8 bases; unmatched junction nucleotides: 7. From germline, CDR1 is SGHRS and CDR2 YFSETQ. CDR3 length: 14 residues. CDR3 sequence: CASSWTGGTSEAFF. As DNA, the CDR3 is TGCGCCAGCAGCTGGACAGGGGGAACCTCCGAAGCTTTCTTT.